These 31 T cell receptor beta chains were all obtained from the same sample, sequenced in a study of neoadjuvant anti-PD-1 for oral cavity cancer (dated by TCRdb to about 2021). In light of the paper, this sample's time point label describes: before neoadjuvant nivolumab. Receptor amplification or capture employed the immunoSEQ multiplex PCR assay. TCRdb mirrors the immuneACCESS table, restricted to in-frame sequences. Some clones are absent from its copies; in checked studies, under half trace to an unresolved V gene, and the reason for the others is unknown. The sample includes about 79,000 clones, with around 83% observed a single time. The top ten hold roughly 3.5% of the sample. The source was PBMCs, collected before nivolumab (anti-PD-1) treatment. The origin of the receptors is a person between 40 and 79 years old with oral cavity squamous cell carcinoma.

The chain couples TRBV27 to TRBJ2-5; D gene uncertain. Germline CDR1 reads MNHEY; CDR2 reads SMNVEV (reference sequence). This CDR3 has 13 amino acids. The V gene lost 1 base and the J gene lost 3 bases, with 6 bases spanning the gap. Written as DNA, the CDR3 is TGTGCCAGCAGTTTATACGAGGAAGAGACCCAGTACTTC. It yields the protein CASSLYEEETQYF.

This chain connects TRBV7-9 to TRBJ1-1; 8 nucleotides match TRBD1. The CDR3 spans 14 residues. Germline loops: CDR1 SEHNR, CDR2 FQNEAQ (reference sequence). J lost 4 bases, V lost 6 bases, and 7 bases had no gene match. The CDR3 nucleotides are TGTGCCAGCAGTTCGGACAGGGAGGCCACTGAAGCTTTCTTT. This sequence encodes CASSSDREATEAFF.

The chain carries TRBV7-3 and TRBJ2-1; unclear D gene. V was clipped by 1 base and J by 2 bases, with 12 bases between them. Germline V gene sequence: CDR1 SGHTA, CDR2 FQGTGA. The CDR3 loop spans 16 amino acids. CDR3 coding DNA: TGTGCCAGCAGCTTAATAGGTTCAGGTGCCTACAATGAGCAGTTCTTC. As protein: CASSLIGSGAYNEQFF.

The genes are TRBV19 and TRBJ1-2, with a possible D match to TRBD1 (6 bases). V lost 1 base to trimming and J lost 8 bases, with 17 bases between them. The length of the CDR3 is 15 residues. Germline V lookup: CDR1 LNHDA, CDR2 SQIVND (reference sequence). The CDR3 sequence: CASSIGRGGRRGYTF. DNA for the CDR3: TGTGCCAGTAGTATAGGCAGGGGAGGTCGACGAGGCTACACCTTC.

DNA of the CDR3: TGTGCCAGCAACCCGGGACTAGCGGGACCTTTCTACGAGCAGTACTTC. Its protein product is CASNPGLAGPFYEQYF. The V and J genes are TRBV27 and TRBJ2-7, with TRBD2 matching 13 bases. CDR1 and CDR2 from the germline V gene are MNHEY and SMNVEV (reference sequence). V gave up 7 bases and J gave up 3 bases; unmatched junction bases: 9. The CDR3 runs to 16 residues.

In its sample, this clone was seen a few times. The same CDR3 is also encoded by other DNA sequences in this sample. CDR3 sequence reads: CASRSRGDNSPLHF. The CDR3 DNA follows: TGTGCCAGCAGATCCCGAGGGGATAATTCACCCCTCCACTTT. The genes are TRBV6-5 and TRBJ1-6, with D maybe TRBD1 (5 bases). Trimming left V 6 bases short and J 5 bases short, with 11 bases between. CDR3 size: 14 residues. Germline CDR1 and CDR2: MNHEY and SVGAGI.

This chain links TRBV18 with TRBJ2-7; 7 bases are shared with TRBD1. The ends lost 5 bases at V and 5 bases at J; junction bases unmatched: 9. CDR1 KGHSH and CDR2 LQKENI come from the germline V gene. The CDR3 covers 14 residues. For the CDR3, the DNA is TGTGCCAGCTCAGACCTTACAGGGGCGGACGAGCAGTACTTC. Its protein product is CASSDLTGADEQYF.

The CDR3 DNA follows: TGTGCCAGCAGCTTATGGGGGGCGAGGACAGATACGCAGTATTTT. Amino acid sequence: CASSLWGARTDTQYF. The rearrangement joins TRBV7-3 to TRBJ2-3; either TRBD1 or TRBD2 may supply D (6 bases each). The ends were cut back, 2 bases at V and 3 bases at J, with 12 bases in the middle. Per the germline V gene, CDR1 is SGHTA and CDR2 is FQGTGA. This CDR3 is built from 15 residues.

The J gene is TRBJ2-5, the V gene TRBV5-1, with a possible D match to TRBD1 (6 bases). The V gene lost 7 bases and the J gene lost 4 bases, with 17 bases spanning the gap. CDR3 size: 14 residues. Germline V gene data show CDR1 as SGHRS and CDR2 as YFSETQ. The CDR3 protein is CASAKGDLLETQYF. The CDR3 coding sequence is TGCGCCAGCGCCAAGGGGGACCTCTTAGAGACCCAGTACTTC. Based on the CDR3 plus reference TRBV5-1 and TRBJ2-5, the full variable domain is KAGVTQTPRYLIKTRGQQVTLSCSPISGHRSVSWYQQTPGQGLQFLFEYFSETQRNKGNFPGRFSGRQFSNSRSEMNVSTLELGDSALYLCASAKGDLLETQYFGPGTRLLVL.

This chain links TRBV9 with TRBJ2-5; 8 bases are shared with TRBD1. The CDR3 sequence is 15 residues long. In germline, CDR1 is SGDLS, CDR2 YYNGEE. V dropped 3 bases and J dropped 5; count of bases not matched to a gene: 9. This chain's CDR3 is CASSDPGTGQETQYF. The CDR3 nucleotides are TGTGCCAGCAGCGACCCCGGGACAGGTCAGGAGACCCAGTACTTC.

This clone was recorded once. The rearrangement uses TRBV27 and TRBJ1-2; D ambiguous. Between the trimmed V and J ends, which lost 3 bases and 2 bases, there was a span of 7 bases. CDR1 is MNHEY and CDR2 is SMNVEV in the germline V gene (reference sequence). The CDR3 consists of 13 residues. The CDR3 region is CASSFGGNYGYTF. In nucleotides, the CDR3 is TGTGCCAGCAGTTTCGGAGGGAACTATGGCTACACCTTC.

This clone was picked up a small number of times. This chain connects TRBV4-1 to TRBJ1-2; D unresolved. Trimming shortened V by 0 bases and J by 4 bases, and 9 bases separated the two germline ends. The germline V gene has CDR1 MGHRA and CDR2 YSYEKL. The CDR3 loop spans 14 amino acids. For the CDR3, the DNA is TGCGCCAGCAGCCAAGAGGTACAGAGCTATGGCTACACCTTC. As protein: CASSQEVQSYGYTF.

The J gene is TRBJ1-5, the V gene TRBV11-2; the D is unclear. The CDR3 has 12 residues. The ends were cut back, 0 bases at V and 6 bases at J, with 3 bases in the middle. Germline CDR1 and CDR2: SGHAT and FQNNGV. CDR3 nucleotide sequence: TGTGCCAGCAGCTTAGACAGTCAGCCCCAGCATTTT. Residues: CASSLDSQPQHF.

This chain connects TRBV5-1 to TRBJ1-4, with 10 bases that match TRBD1. The CDR3 consists of 16 residues. Germline CDR1 reads SGHRS; CDR2 reads YFSETQ. V shed 4 bases, J shed 3 bases, and the junction held 6 bases outside the gene matches. CDR3 loop: CASSGGGTGANEKLFF. The CDR3 DNA sequence: TGCGCCAGCAGCGGGGGCGGGACAGGGGCTAATGAAAAACTGTTTTTT. The whole variable domain, filled in from reference TRBV5-1 and TRBJ1-4, reads KAGVTQTPRYLIKTRGQQVTLSCSPISGHRSVSWYQQTPGQGLQFLFEYFSETQRNKGNFPGRFSGRQFSNSRSEMNVSTLELGDSALYLCASSGGGTGANEKLFFGSGTQLSVL.

The gene calls are TRBV2 and TRBJ1-1; no definite D call. Trimming removed 0 bases from V and 1 base from J, with 6 bases in between. Looked up from germline, CDR1 is SNHLY and CDR2 is FYNNEI. The CDR3 has 14 amino acids. The CDR3 nucleotides are TGTGCCAGCAGTGAAGCCCCGGCGAACACTGAAGCTTTCTTT. Translation: CASSEAPANTEAFF.

This chain joins TRBV27 and TRBJ2-7; D possibly matches TRBD1 or TRBD2 (5 bases each). The CDR3 spans 13 residues. Trimming pared 3 bases from V and 3 bases from J, leaving 9 bases between. The germline CDR1 and CDR2 sequences are MNHEY and SMNVEV (reference sequence). This CDR3 reads CASSLPGRYEQYF. The CDR3, as DNA: TGTGCCAGCAGTTTGCCGGGACGCTACGAGCAGTACTTC.

The genes are TRBV5-5 and TRBJ2-7; 7 bases line up with TRBD1. Germline CDR1 is SGHKS and CDR2 is YYEKEE (reference sequence). The length of the CDR3 is 13 residues. The trim removed 4 bases at V and 2 bases at J, leaving 3 bases unmatched. CDR3 nucleotides: TGTGCCAGCAGCCGACAGGGTACCTACGAGCAGTACTTC. This codes for CASSRQGTYEQYF.

The gene calls are TRBV4-1 and TRBJ2-1; D is ambiguous. Germline V gene lookup returns CDR1 MGHRA and CDR2 YSYEKL. This CDR3 is 12 amino acids long. Trimming left V 4 bases short and J 5 bases short, with 6 bases between. CDR3 nucleotide sequence: TGCGCCAGCAGCCCATTTAACAATGAGCAGTTCTTC. This sequence encodes CASSPFNNEQFF.

The chain uses TRBV27 and TRBJ2-3; TRBD2 matches 7 bases. V trimming: 2 bases; J trimming: 2 bases; junction bases outside the gene matches: 4. Germline V lookup: CDR1 MNHEY, CDR2 SMNVEV (reference sequence). CDR3 length: 15 amino acids. The CDR3 is CASSLKAGDTDTQYF. The DNA for the CDR3 is TGTGCCAGCAGTTTAAAGGCGGGAGACACAGATACGCAGTATTTT.

The chain has TRBV6-6 and TRBJ1-1, with TRBD1 matching 10 bases. Germline CDR1 MNHNY, CDR2 SVGAGI (reference sequence). The CDR3 sequence is 16 residues long. V was pared by 6 bases and J by 1 base, with 8 bases of the junction left unmatched. The CDR3 DNA reads TGTGCCAGCAGCCTAGGGACAGGGGCAAAGAACACTGAAGCTTTCTTT. It translates to CASSLGTGAKNTEAFF.

The chain couples TRBV5-1 to TRBJ1-1, with D perhaps matching TRBD1 (6 bases). V was cut by 4 bases and J by 6 bases, with 19 bases left in between. The CDR3 has 15 residues. CDR1 and CDR2 from the germline V gene are SGHRS and YFSETQ. The CDR3 bases are TGCGCCAGCAGCGCCGGACAGTTTGCGTTTGCTGAAGCTTTCTTT. It yields the protein CASSAGQFAFAEAFF.

The genes are TRBV5-1 and TRBJ2-5; 9 bases line up with TRBD1. Unmatched junction bases numbered 6, after V lost 4 bases and J lost 5 bases. The CDR3 consists of 14 residues. CDR1 is SGHRS and CDR2 is YFSETQ in the germline V gene. The CDR3 region is CASSTQGAYETQYF. CDR3 DNA sequence: TGCGCCAGCAGCACACAGGGGGCTTATGAGACCCAGTACTTC.

The chain recombines TRBV5-1 with TRBJ2-5; D ambiguous. The CDR3 sequence is 15 residues long. Between the trimmed V and J ends, which lost 1 base and 5 bases, there was a span of 15 bases. In germline, CDR1 is SGHRS, CDR2 YFSETQ. CDR3 sequence reads: CASSLTSTRTETQYF. DNA for the CDR3: TGCGCCAGCAGCTTGACCTCCACTCGGACGGAGACCCAGTACTTC.

The chain couples TRBV11-1 to TRBJ2-1; 16 bases fit TRBD2. V shed 5 bases, J shed 6 bases, and the junction held 4 bases outside the gene matches. The CDR3 has 16 amino acids. Germline V gene sequence: CDR1 SGHAT, CDR2 FQDESV (reference sequence). The CDR3 protein is CASSMGLAGGLNEQFF. CDR3 DNA: TGTGCCAGCAGCATGGGACTAGCGGGAGGGCTCAATGAGCAGTTCTTC. The full variable domain, with the rest looked up from reference TRBV11-1 and TRBJ2-1, is EAEVAQSPRYKITEKSQAVAFWCDPISGHATLYWYRQILGQGPELLVQFQDESVVDDSQLPKDRFSAERLKGVDSTLKIQPAELGDSAMYLCASSMGLAGGLNEQFFGPGTRLTVL.

V usage is TRBV5-1 and J usage is TRBJ2-7; TRBD2 matches at 8 bases. This CDR3 contains 14 residues. Losses at the gene ends were 5 bases for V and 3 bases for J; bases not matched to a gene: 7. CDR1 is SGHRS, CDR2 YFSETQ, per germline. The CDR3 nucleotides are TGCGCCAGCAGTAGCGGGACCCTGAACTACGAGCAGTACTTC. The encoded protein is CASSSGTLNYEQYF.

Note on this clone: An end of the junction does not agree with germline; a read error may underlie this. V and J are TRBV9 and TRBJ2-3; the D is unclear. The CDR3 sequence is 13 residues long. From germline, CDR1 is SGDLS and CDR2 YYNGEE. For the CDR3, the DNA is TGTGCCAGCAGCGAGACCGAGTTGTCCATTACGAATTTT. Translated: CASSETELSITNF.

The chain couples TRBV7-2 to TRBJ2-7; 8 positions match TRBD2. Germline CDR1 and CDR2: SGHTA and FQGNSA. J gave up 2 bases and V 5 bases, and 8 bases lay outside the gene matches. The CDR3 consists of 15 residues. The CDR3 here is CASSPAGSGTYEQYF. The CDR3 nucleotides read TGTGCCAGCAGCCCAGCCGGTAGCGGGACCTACGAGCAGTACTTC. Variable domain in full (rest from reference TRBV7-2 and TRBJ2-7): GAGVSQSPSNKVTEKGKDVELRCDPISGHTALYWYRQSLGQGLEFLIYFQGNSAPDKSGLPSDRFSAERTGGSVSTLTIQRTQQEDSAVYLCASSPAGSGTYEQYFGPGTRLTVT.

The chain has TRBV21-1 and TRBJ2-3; TRBD2, the D gene given by the table, was not confirmed from the DNA. TRBV21-1 is noted as a pseudogene. CDR3 size: 12 residues. For the CDR3, the DNA is TGTGCCAGCACCTCGCGAACAGATACGCAGTATTTT. The encoded protein is CASTSRTDTQYF.

The chain has TRBV6-1 and TRBJ1-5, with a weak D call TRBD1 (5 bases). The V end was cut by 4 bases, the J end by 1 base, with 14 bases between. The CDR3 is 16 amino acids. Germline V lookup: CDR1 MNHNS, CDR2 SASEGT. CDR3 sequence: CASSAGAGRSNQPQHF. The CDR3 bases are TGTGCCAGCAGTGCTGGGGCAGGGAGAAGCAATCAGCCCCAGCATTTT.

The CDR3 DNA reads TGCGCCAGCAGCATCGAACCGACAGGGTTACAAGAGACCCAGTACTTC. Protein product: CASSIEPTGLQETQYF. The J gene is TRBJ2-5, the V gene TRBV5-1, with TRBD1 matching 7 bases. This CDR3 region has 16 residues. Germline CDR1 SGHRS, CDR2 YFSETQ. J was trimmed by 2 bases and V by 4 bases; bases with no gene match: 11.

This chain connects TRBV7-8 to TRBJ1-1; tentative D call: TRBD1 (6 bases). The germline V gene encodes CDR1 SGHVS and CDR2 FQNEAQ. Trimming shortened V by 0 bases and J by 0 bases, and 11 bases separated the two germline ends. The CDR3 has 16 residues. This CDR3 is CASSLAWGALNTEAFF. Written as DNA, the CDR3 is TGTGCCAGCAGCTTAGCTTGGGGGGCCTTGAACACTGAAGCTTTCTTT.